A selection of T cell receptor beta chains follows, all from one sample in a study of blood T cell repertoires in COVID-19. The table came from immunoSEQ multiplex PCR; TCRdb's copy has only in-frame clones and leaves some out. The sample lists approximately 300,000 clones, 80% to 90% occurring once. The sequenced sample consisted of peripheral blood. Receptors originate from a man aged 50 or older with active or convalescent COVID-19. CDR3s include the opening cysteine and the closing phenylalanine or tryptophan. The D gene is left open where the match is weak. Part of the rows lack a size; the others show once, few, many or a class for expanded clones.

DNA: TGTGCCAGCAGCGTAGTAGTTGACTCCACAGATACGCAGTATTTT
CDR3: CASSVVVDSTDTQYF
V: TRBV9
size: -
D: -
J: TRBJ2-3

DNA: TGTGCCAGCAGTCTACCCGGGACAGGGTTCCACGAGCAGTACTTC
CDR3: CASSLPGTGFHEQYF
V: TRBV28
size: -
D: TRBD1
J: TRBJ2-7

DNA: TGTGCCAGCAGTGAAGGTCTCGTCCGTACCGGTGGAAACACCATATATTTT
CDR3: CASSEGLVRTGGNTIYF
V: TRBV2
size: -
D: -
J: TRBJ1-3

DNA: TGTGCCATCAGTGAGCGCAGGACAGGAGACGGAAACACCATATATTTT
CDR3: CAISERRTGDGNTIYF
V: TRBV10-3
size: -
D: TRBD1
J: TRBJ1-3

DNA: TGTGCCAGCAGGAAACAGGGGCAAGAGACCCAGTACTTC
CDR3: CASRKQGQETQYF
V: TRBV6-5
size: -
D: TRBD1
J: TRBJ2-5

DNA: TGTGCCAGCAGCTTGGCCGGGACAGGAAACTACAATGAGCAGTTCTTC
CDR3: CASSLAGTGNYNEQFF
V: TRBV7-9
size: once
D: TRBD1
J: TRBJ2-1

DNA: TGTGCCAGCAGTCTCAGGACAACAGATACGCAGTATTTT
CDR3: CASSLRTTDTQYF
V: TRBV13
size: -
D: -
J: TRBJ2-3

DNA: TGTGCCAGCACCATGGGTCTAGCGAAATTGGATGAGCAGTTCTTC
CDR3: CASTMGLAKLDEQFF
V: TRBV2
size: once
D: -
J: TRBJ2-1

DNA: TGTGCCAGCAGTGAAGGGGACTTCAGCAACTATGGCTACACCTTC
CDR3: CASSEGDFSNYGYTF
V: TRBV2
size: -
D: -
J: TRBJ1-2

DNA: TGCTCGGTGCGATCAACTAATGAAAAACTGTTTTTT
CDR3: CSVRSTNEKLFF
V: TRBV29-1
size: -
D: -
J: TRBJ1-4

DNA: TGTGCCAGCAGCAAGGGGTCCCCCTACGAGCAGTACTTC
CDR3: CASSKGSPYEQYF
V: TRBV7-9
size: -
D: -
J: TRBJ2-7

DNA: TGTGCCAGCAGCTTAGCGGAGGGAGCGGCGCAGTACTTC
CDR3: CASSLAEGAAQYF
V: TRBV7-2
size: -
D: -
J: TRBJ2-4

DNA: TGTGCCAGCAGTTTAGGGACAGATTACTCCTATAATTCACCCCTCCACTTT
CDR3: CASSLGTDYSYNSPLHF
V: TRBV27
size: -
D: TRBD1
J: TRBJ1-6

DNA: TGTGCCAGCAGCGCCCATTCCGGGACAGGGGGAACAGATACGCAGTATTTT
CDR3: CASSAHSGTGGTDTQYF
V: TRBV28
size: -
D: TRBD1
J: TRBJ2-3

DNA: TGCGCCAGCAGCACGGCAACAGGGCGGTTCGAGACCCAGTACTTC
CDR3: CASSTATGRFETQYF
V: TRBV5-1
size: -
D: -
J: TRBJ2-5

DNA: TGTGCCAGCAGCCAAGAGGGACTAGCGCCCGGGGGTGAGCAGTTCTTC
CDR3: CASSQEGLAPGGEQFF
V: TRBV4-2
size: -
D: TRBD2
J: TRBJ2-1

DNA: TGTGCCAGCTCATCGACAGGGGGCTACGAGCAGTACTTC
CDR3: CASSSTGGYEQYF
V: TRBV18
size: -
D: TRBD1
J: TRBJ2-7

DNA: TGTGCCAGCAGTGCCCTCTCGGCGGGAGACGATAATGAGCAGTTCTTC
CDR3: CASSALSAGDDNEQFF
V: TRBV6-1
size: -
D: TRBD2
J: TRBJ2-1

DNA: TGTGCCAGCTCACCACAATCGCGGGAAGATACGCAGTATTTT
CDR3: CASSPQSREDTQYF
V: TRBV18
size: -
D: -
J: TRBJ2-3

DNA: TGTGCCAGCAGCCAAGATTACAGTCAGGGAAACACCATATATTTT
CDR3: CASSQDYSQGNTIYF
V: TRBV3-1/TRBV3-2
size: -
D: -
J: TRBJ1-3

DNA: TGCAGCGTTAGGACATCGCGGCTTAGCACAGATACGCAGTATTTT
CDR3: CSVRTSRLSTDTQYF
V: TRBV29-1
size: -
D: -
J: TRBJ2-3

DNA: TGTGCCAGCAGCGTCGACAGGGGAGGTGAAAAACTGTTTTTT
CDR3: CASSVDRGGEKLFF
V: TRBV9
size: -
D: TRBD1
J: TRBJ1-4

DNA: TGCGCCAGCATGACCCAGGTGGGCACTGAAGCTTTCTTT
CDR3: CASMTQVGTEAFF
V: TRBV10-2
size: -
D: -
J: TRBJ1-1

DNA: TGTGCCAGCAGGGGGGGACAGGGGCGTAAAGCTTTCTTT
CDR3: CASRGGQGRKAFF
V: TRBV28
size: -
D: TRBD1
J: TRBJ1-1

DNA: TGTGCCAGCAACTCCGGTAACCCTTTTTGGACCCAGTACTTC
CDR3: CASNSGNPFWTQYF
V: TRBV28
size: few
D: -
J: TRBJ2-5

DNA: TGTGCCAGCAGTTACTTTGGACAGGGCAACTATGGCTACACCTTC
CDR3: CASSYFGQGNYGYTF
V: TRBV6-5
size: -
D: TRBD1
J: TRBJ1-2

DNA: TGTGCCAGCAGTTCCGGGACAGGGTCCACTGAAGCTTTCTTT
CDR3: CASSSGTGSTEAFF
V: TRBV28
size: -
D: TRBD1
J: TRBJ1-1

DNA: TGTGCCAGCTTGGAGGGCCGCAACTATGGCTACACCTTC
CDR3: CASLEGRNYGYTF
V: TRBV28
size: once
D: -
J: TRBJ1-2

DNA: TGTGCCTGGGTCGGGGGGGGCACAGATACGCAGTATTTT
CDR3: CAWVGGGTDTQYF
V: TRBV30
size: -
D: TRBD2
J: TRBJ2-3

DNA: TGTGCCAGTAATCGCCGGGACAGGGGCACTGAAGCTTTCTTT
CDR3: CASNRRDRGTEAFF
V: TRBV6-5
size: -
D: TRBD1
J: TRBJ1-1

DNA: TGTGCCAGTACAATACACGGGGGAGGACAGCCCCAGCATTTT
CDR3: CASTIHGGGQPQHF
V: TRBV19
size: -
D: -
J: TRBJ1-5

DNA: TGTGCCAGCTCACTCCGGCAGGGACAGGTAGAAGAACAAGGTCAGCCCCAGCATTTT
CDR3: CASSLRQGQVEEQGQPQHF
V: TRBV19
size: -
D: TRBD1
J: TRBJ1-5

DNA: TGTGCCAGCAGCTCAGGGGGGTTAGTCACTGAAGCTTTCTTT
CDR3: CASSSGGLVTEAFF
V: TRBV5-5
size: -
D: TRBD1
J: TRBJ1-1

DNA: TGTGCCAGCAGCCAAGATCGGGAAGGGGGCGGCGGCTACACCTTC
CDR3: CASSQDREGGGGYTF
V: TRBV3-1/TRBV3-2
size: once
D: TRBD1
J: TRBJ1-2

DNA: TGTGCCAGCAGCCAAGCAGGGGGGACATCGACGCAGTATTTT
CDR3: CASSQAGGTSTQYF
V: TRBV7-2
size: -
D: -
J: TRBJ2-3

DNA: TGTGCCAGCGAGCACAGAGATGAAGCTTTCTTT
CDR3: CASEHRDEAFF
V: TRBV6-6
size: -
D: -
J: TRBJ1-1

DNA: TGTGCCAGCAGCTTCTTCGGGGGAGGGGGCTACACCTTC
CDR3: CASSFFGGGGYTF
V: TRBV7-3
size: once
D: -
J: TRBJ1-2

DNA: TGTGCCAGCAGCTTAGGAAGGACTAGCGGGCCAGATACGCAGTATTTT
CDR3: CASSLGRTSGPDTQYF
V: TRBV7-8
size: -
D: TRBD2
J: TRBJ2-3

DNA: TGTGCCAGCAGCTTACTCGGGTCTAATTATGGCTACACCTTC
CDR3: CASSLLGSNYGYTF
V: TRBV7-9
size: -
D: -
J: TRBJ1-2